The rows below give T cell receptor beta chains drawn from one sample of a study of spatial heterogeneity in lung cancer. TCRdb recomputed calls from the 5' RACE reads with MiXCR, one row per CDR3 protein. The profile shows around 41,000 distinct CDR3 sequences, roughly 7% of them singletons. Here the sequenced sample was PBMCs, taken at surgery. The receptors were sampled from a female donor with early-stage non-small cell lung cancer. CDR3s include the opening cysteine and the closing phenylalanine or tryptophan. The order of the fields is J gene, V gene, CDR3 protein.

TRBJ1-4	TRBV5-1	CASSPGQGSRPFF
TRBJ2-7	TRBV12-3/TRBV12-4	CASSVGPSSYEQYF
TRBJ1-1	TRBV7-3	CASSFRGGGITEAFF
TRBJ1-3	TRBV7-9	CASSLAGEAVSGNTIYF
TRBJ1-1	TRBV18	CASSPGTGDTEAFF
TRBJ1-5	TRBV20-1	CSARIQDHQPQHF
TRBJ1-6	TRBV11-2	CASSLLPRNLNSPLHF
TRBJ1-1	TRBV4-1	CASSQGGMNTEAFF
TRBJ2-7	TRBV18	CASSTGQNYEQYF
TRBJ2-3	TRBV6-2/TRBV6-3	CASSYSQGIASTDTQYF
TRBJ2-1	TRBV10-3	CAISDGLAGGVTYNEQFF
TRBJ1-6	TRBV6-5	CASSYFRPGENSPLPF
TRBJ2-7	TRBV12-3/TRBV12-4	CASSSITGGASYEQYF
TRBJ2-7	TRBV5-4	CASSSQGAYEQYF
TRBJ1-2	TRBV7-2	CASSHPQVAHLYGYTF
TRBJ2-5	TRBV20-1	CSARDMASGGQETQYF
TRBJ1-4	TRBV28	CASSLRAGANEKLFF
TRBJ2-7	TRBV5-1	CASRESGAYEQYF
TRBJ1-1	TRBV2	CASSEGREWTEAFF
TRBJ2-2	TRBV5-1	CASSFLWTGMNTGELFF
TRBJ2-3	TRBV5-1	CASHLLASTDTQYF
TRBJ1-1	TRBV5-1	CASSLNGDGEAFF
TRBJ1-5	TRBV12-3/TRBV12-4	CASSLVYQPQHF
TRBJ1-1	TRBV5-1	CASSVTPGPTEAFF
TRBJ2-3	TRBV7-6	CASSLDGTTSTDTQYF
TRBJ2-5	TRBV29-1	CSAGQLQETQYF
TRBJ2-3	TRBV12-3/TRBV12-4	CASNPQGSTDTQYF
TRBJ1-1	TRBV5-1	CASSWGGQPNTEAFF
TRBJ2-1	TRBV20-1	CSAAGTSGGSSYNEQFF
TRBJ1-2	TRBV29-1	CSVADSHSYGYTF
TRBJ1-6	TRBV3-1	CASSPGRNSPLHF
TRBJ1-6	TRBV20-1	CSARDRGSSYNSPLHF
TRBJ2-3	TRBV18	CASSPPSGQDTQYF
TRBJ1-2	TRBV6-5	CASSLTGNYGYTF
TRBJ1-1	TRBV5-6	CASSLAQGPEAFF
TRBJ1-4	TRBV5-1	CASSAGTPATNEKLFF
TRBJ2-3	TRBV7-9	CASSKRDGGTDTQYF
TRBJ2-3	TRBV5-1	CASSLSPDPTNTDTQYF
TRBJ2-3	TRBV11-2	CASSTKRDGSAFRTDTQYF
TRBJ2-5	TRBV9	CASSVSIQGQETQYF
TRBJ1-3	TRBV19	CASNGRISGNTIYF
TRBJ1-2	TRBV2	CASRSLYGDGYTF
TRBJ1-6	TRBV3-1	CASSQDLRGRHSPLHF
TRBJ2-5	TRBV7-2	CASSRVLGETQYF
TRBJ2-4	TRBV3-1	CASSQVLGPNIQYF
TRBJ1-4	TRBV15	CATSRDAQINEKLFF
TRBJ2-7	TRBV11-3	CASSLGGQGGEQYF
TRBJ1-2	TRBV25-1	CASSPGQANYGYTF
TRBJ1-6	TRBV11-2	CASSPPWGSSYNSPLHF
TRBJ2-2	TRBV5-1	CASSLVAVNTGELFF
TRBJ2-2	TRBV20-1	CSARKDGNTGELFF
TRBJ2-7	TRBV29-1	CSARLAGAYEQYF
TRBJ1-3	TRBV9	CASSVGGRRNSGNTIYF
TRBJ1-1	TRBV5-5	CASRYTVVNTEAFF
TRBJ2-7	TRBV20-1	CSASSVIYEQYF